This T cell receptor beta chain is drawn from a study of T cells after yellow fever vaccination. Study-level results: Boosting was followed by the reappearance of most primary-vaccination clones (approximately 95% CD4, about 88% CD8).

V was cut by 5 bases and J by 10 bases, with 13 bases left in between. Per the germline V gene, CDR1 is SGHTA and CDR2 is FQGNSA. This CDR3 comprises 12 residues. TCRdb reprocessed the 5' RACE reads via MiXCR and lists one record per CDR3 protein. Of some 400,000 distinct CDR3 sequences in the sample, 6.2% were seen once. This clonotype was seen more than once but under ten times. The antigen is unknown. The sequences come from PBMCs, collected 5 days after the yellow fever booster vaccination. The chain combines TRBV7-2 with TRBJ2-3; TRBD2 is a possible D gene (6 bases). The source is a man younger than 40 who received the YFV17D yellow fever vaccine. CDR3 loop: CASSRGTYSQYF. The CDR3 bases are TGTGCCAGCAGCCGCGGGACCTACTCGCAGTATTTT.